This T cell receptor beta chain was documented in a study of cytomegalovirus exposure and HLA in healthy donors. Findings and limits, study-wide: Whilst most TCR sequences proved rare, a subset of public TCRs occurred across many donors.

As regards this clone: The antigen is unknown.

With 60 Vbeta and 13 Jbeta primers, the PCR was carried out. Profiled with immunoSEQ multiplex PCR; TCRdb holds only in-frame clones, not every one. The sample records 100,000 to 150,000 clones, roughly 68% being singletons. Germline V gene data show CDR1 as SGHRS and CDR2 as YFSETQ. The J segment lost 2 bases and the V segment lost 5 bases, leaving 10 bases of the junction unmatched. This CDR3 region has 16 residues. The rearrangement links TRBV5-1 to TRBJ2-3, with 8 nucleotides matching TRBD2. Material: PBMCs. This TCR came from a woman between 45 and 60 years old in good health and CMV-seropositive. DNA for the CDR3: TGCGCCAGCAGAGGGACCCTGCGGGGGGCCACAGATACGCAGTATTTT. It is translated as CASRGTLRGATDTQYF. Based on the CDR3 plus reference TRBV5-1 and TRBJ2-3, the full variable domain is KAGVTQTPRYLIKTRGQQVTLSCSPISGHRSVSWYQQTPGQGLQFLFEYFSETQRNKGNFPGRFSGRQFSNSRSEMNVSTLELGDSALYLCASRGTLRGATDTQYFGPGTRLTVL.